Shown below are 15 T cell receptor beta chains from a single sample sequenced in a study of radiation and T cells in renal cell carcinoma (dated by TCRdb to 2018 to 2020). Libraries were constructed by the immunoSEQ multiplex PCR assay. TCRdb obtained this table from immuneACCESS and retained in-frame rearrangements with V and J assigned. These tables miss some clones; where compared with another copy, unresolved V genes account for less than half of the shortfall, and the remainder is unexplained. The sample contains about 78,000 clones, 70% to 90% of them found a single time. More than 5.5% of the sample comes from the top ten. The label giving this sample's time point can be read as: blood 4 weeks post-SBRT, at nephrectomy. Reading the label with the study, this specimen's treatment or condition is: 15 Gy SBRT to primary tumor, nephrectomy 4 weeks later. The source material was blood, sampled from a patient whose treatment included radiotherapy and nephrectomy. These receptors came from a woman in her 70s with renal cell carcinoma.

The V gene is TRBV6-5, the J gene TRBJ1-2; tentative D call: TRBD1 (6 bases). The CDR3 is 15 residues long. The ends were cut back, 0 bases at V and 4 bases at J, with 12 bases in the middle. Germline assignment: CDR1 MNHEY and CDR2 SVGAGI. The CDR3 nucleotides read TGTGCCAGCAGTTACTCGATCGTACAGGGCTATGGCTACACCTTC. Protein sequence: CASSYSIVQGYGYTF.

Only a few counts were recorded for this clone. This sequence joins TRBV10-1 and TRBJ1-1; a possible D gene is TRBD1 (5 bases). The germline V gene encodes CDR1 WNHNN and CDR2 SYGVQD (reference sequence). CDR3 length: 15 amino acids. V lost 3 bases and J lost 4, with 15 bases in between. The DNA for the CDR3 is TGCGCCAGCAGTGAACGGGGGAAGGATGGCACTGAAGCTTTCTTT. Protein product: CASSERGKDGTEAFF.

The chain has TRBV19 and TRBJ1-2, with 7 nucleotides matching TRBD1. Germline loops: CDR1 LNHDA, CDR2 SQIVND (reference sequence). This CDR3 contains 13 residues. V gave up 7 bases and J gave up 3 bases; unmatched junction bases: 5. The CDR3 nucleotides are TGTGCCAGTAACCCCGACAGGGACTATGGCTACACCTTC. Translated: CASNPDRDYGYTF.

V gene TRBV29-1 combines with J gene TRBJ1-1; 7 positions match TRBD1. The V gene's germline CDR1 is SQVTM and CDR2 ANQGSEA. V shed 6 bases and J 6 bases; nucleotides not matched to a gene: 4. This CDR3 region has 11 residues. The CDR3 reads CSVQGGAEAFF. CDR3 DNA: TGCAGCGTCCAGGGGGGCGCTGAAGCTTTCTTT.

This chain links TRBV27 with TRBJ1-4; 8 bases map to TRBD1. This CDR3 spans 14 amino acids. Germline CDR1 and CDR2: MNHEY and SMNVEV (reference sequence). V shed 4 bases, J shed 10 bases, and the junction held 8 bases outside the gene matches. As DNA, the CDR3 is TGTGCCAGCAGTTCCGGACAGGGTAGGGTAAAACTGTTTTTT. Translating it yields CASSSGQGRVKLFF. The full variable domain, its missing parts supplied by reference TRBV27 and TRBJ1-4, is EAQVTQNPRYLITVTGKKLTVTCSQNMNHEYMSWYRQDPGLGLRQIYYSMNVEVTDKGDVPEGYKVSRKEKRNFPLILESPSPNQTSLYFCASSSGQGRVKLFFGSGTQLSVL.

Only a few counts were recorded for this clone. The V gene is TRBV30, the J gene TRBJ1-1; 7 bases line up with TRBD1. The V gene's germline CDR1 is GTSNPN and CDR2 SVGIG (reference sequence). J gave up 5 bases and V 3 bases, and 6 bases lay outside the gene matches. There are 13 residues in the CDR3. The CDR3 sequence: CAWSQQGRTEAFF. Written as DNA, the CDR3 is TGTGCCTGGAGCCAACAGGGGAGGACTGAAGCTTTCTTT.

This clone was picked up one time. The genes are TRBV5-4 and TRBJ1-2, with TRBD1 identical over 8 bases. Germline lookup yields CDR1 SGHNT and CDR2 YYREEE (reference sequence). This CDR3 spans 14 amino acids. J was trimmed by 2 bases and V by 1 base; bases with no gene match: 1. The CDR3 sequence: CASSLPGGNYGYTF. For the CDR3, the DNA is TGTGCCAGCAGCTTGCCAGGGGGCAACTATGGCTACACCTTC.

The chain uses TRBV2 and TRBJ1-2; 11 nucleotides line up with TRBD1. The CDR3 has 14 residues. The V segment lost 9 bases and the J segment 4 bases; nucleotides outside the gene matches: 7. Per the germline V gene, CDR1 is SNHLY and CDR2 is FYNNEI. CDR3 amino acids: CASQGQGAAYGYTF. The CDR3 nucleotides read TGTGCCAGTCAAGGACAGGGGGCCGCCTATGGCTACACCTTC. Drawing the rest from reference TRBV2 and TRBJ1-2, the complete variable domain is EPEVTQTPSHQVTQMGQEVILRCVPISNHLYFYWYRQILGQKVEFLVSFYNNEISEKSEIFDDQFSVERPDGSNFTLKIRSTKLEDSAMYFCASQGQGAAYGYTFGSGTRLTVV.

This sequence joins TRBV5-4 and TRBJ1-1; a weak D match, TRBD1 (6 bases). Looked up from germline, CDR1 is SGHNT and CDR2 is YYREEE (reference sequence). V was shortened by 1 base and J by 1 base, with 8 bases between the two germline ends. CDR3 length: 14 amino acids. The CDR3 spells CASSLTGRNTEAFF. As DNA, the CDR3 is TGTGCCAGCAGCTTGACAGGGAGGAACACTGAAGCTTTCTTT.

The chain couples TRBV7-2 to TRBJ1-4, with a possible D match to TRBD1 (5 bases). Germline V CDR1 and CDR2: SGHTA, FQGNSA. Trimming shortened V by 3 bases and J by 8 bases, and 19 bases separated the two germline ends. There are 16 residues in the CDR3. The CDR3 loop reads CASSFNRRFGEEKLFF. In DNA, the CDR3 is TGTGCCAGCAGCTTCAACAGGCGTTTCGGTGAAGAAAAACTGTTTTTT. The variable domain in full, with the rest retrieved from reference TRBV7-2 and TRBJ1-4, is GAGVSQSPSNKVTEKGKDVELRCDPISGHTALYWYRQSLGQGLEFLIYFQGNSAPDKSGLPSDRFSAERTGGSVSTLTIQRTQQEDSAVYLCASSFNRRFGEEKLFFGSGTQLSVL.

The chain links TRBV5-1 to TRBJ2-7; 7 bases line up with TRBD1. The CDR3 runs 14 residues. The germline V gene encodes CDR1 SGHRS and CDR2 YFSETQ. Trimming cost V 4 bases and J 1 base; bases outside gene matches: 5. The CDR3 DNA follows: TGCGCCAGCAGCCCGGGACAGTATTCCTACGAGCAGTACTTC. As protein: CASSPGQYSYEQYF. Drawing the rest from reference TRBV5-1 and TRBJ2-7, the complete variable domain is KAGVTQTPRYLIKTRGQQVTLSCSPISGHRSVSWYQQTPGQGLQFLFEYFSETQRNKGNFPGRFSGRQFSNSRSEMNVSTLELGDSALYLCASSPGQYSYEQYFGPGTRLTVT.

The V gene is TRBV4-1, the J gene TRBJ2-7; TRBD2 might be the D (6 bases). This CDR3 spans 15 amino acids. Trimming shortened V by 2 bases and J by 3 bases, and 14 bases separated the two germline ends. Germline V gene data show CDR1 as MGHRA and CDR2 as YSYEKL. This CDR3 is CASSQQDGGYYEQYF. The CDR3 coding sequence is TGCGCCAGCAGCCAACAGGACGGGGGATACTACGAGCAGTACTTC.

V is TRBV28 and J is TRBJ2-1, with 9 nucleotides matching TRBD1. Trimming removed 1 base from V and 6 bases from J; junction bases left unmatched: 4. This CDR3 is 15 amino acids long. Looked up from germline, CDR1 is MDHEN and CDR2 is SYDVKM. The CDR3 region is CASSLLGQGPNEQFF. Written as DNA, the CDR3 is TGTGCCAGCAGTTTATTGGGACAGGGACCCAATGAGCAGTTCTTC.

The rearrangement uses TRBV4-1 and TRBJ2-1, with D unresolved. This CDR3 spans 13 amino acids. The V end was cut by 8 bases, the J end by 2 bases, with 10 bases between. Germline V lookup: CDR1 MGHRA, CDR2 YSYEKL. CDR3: CASGRPAYNEQFF. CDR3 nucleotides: TGCGCCAGCGGCCGGCCCGCCTACAATGAGCAGTTCTTC.

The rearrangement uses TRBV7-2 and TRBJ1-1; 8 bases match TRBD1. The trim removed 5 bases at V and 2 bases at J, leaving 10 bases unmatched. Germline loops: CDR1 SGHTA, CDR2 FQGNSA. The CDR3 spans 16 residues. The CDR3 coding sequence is TGTGCCAGCAGCGACAAACCGGACAGGGCAAACACTGAAGCTTTCTTT. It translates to CASSDKPDRANTEAFF.